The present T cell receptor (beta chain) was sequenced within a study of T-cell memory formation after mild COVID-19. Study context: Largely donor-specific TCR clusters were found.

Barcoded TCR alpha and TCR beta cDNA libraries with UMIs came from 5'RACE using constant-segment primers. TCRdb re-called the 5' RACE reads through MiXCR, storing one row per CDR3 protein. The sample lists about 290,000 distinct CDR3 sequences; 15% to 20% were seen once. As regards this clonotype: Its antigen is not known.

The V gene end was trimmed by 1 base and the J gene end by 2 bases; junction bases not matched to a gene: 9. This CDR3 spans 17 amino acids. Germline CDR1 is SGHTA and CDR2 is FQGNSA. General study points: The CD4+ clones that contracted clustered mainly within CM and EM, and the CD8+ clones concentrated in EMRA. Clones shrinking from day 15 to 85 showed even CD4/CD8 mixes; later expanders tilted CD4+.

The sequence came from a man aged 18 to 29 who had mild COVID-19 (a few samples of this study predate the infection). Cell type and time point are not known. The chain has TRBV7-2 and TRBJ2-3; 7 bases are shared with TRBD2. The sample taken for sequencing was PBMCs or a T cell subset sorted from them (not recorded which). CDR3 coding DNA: TGTGCCAGCAGCTTAGAGCTGGGCGGGAGACACACAGATACGCAGTATTTT. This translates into CASSLELGGRHTDTQYF.